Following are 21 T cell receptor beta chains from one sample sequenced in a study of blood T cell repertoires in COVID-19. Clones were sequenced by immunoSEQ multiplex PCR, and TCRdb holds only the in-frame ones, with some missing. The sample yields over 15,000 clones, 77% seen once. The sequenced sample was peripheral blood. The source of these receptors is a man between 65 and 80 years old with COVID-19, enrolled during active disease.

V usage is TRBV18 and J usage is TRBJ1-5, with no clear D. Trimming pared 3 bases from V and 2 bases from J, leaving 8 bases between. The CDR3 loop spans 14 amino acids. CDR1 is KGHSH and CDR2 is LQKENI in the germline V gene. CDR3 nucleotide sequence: TGTGCCAGCTCACCCCCGGGAGGCAATCAGCCCCAGCATTTT. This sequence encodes CASSPPGGNQPQHF.

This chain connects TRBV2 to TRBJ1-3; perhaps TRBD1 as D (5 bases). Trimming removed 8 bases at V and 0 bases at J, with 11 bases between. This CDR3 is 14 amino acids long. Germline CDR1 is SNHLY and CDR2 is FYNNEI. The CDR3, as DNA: TGTGCCAGCTCTGCCAGGGTCTCTGGAAACACCATATATTTT. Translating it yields CASSARVSGNTIYF.

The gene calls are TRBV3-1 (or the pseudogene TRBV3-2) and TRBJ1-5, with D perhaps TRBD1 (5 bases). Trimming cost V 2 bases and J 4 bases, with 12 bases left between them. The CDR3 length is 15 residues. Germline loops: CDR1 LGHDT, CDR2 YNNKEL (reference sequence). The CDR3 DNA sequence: TGTGCCAGCAGCCAACAAGGGGTATCGAATCAGCCCCAGCATTTT. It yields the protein CASSQQGVSNQPQHF.

This CDR3 reads CASSSGTGRTGEKLFF. The CDR3 DNA follows: TGTGCCAGCAGTTCCGGGACAGGACGGACCGGTGAAAAACTGTTTTTT. The chain combines TRBV6-5 with TRBJ1-4; TRBD1 matches 8 bases. Germline V gene lookup returns CDR1 MNHEY and CDR2 SVGAGI. Losses at the gene ends were 4 bases for V and 7 bases for J; bases not matched to a gene: 11. The CDR3 has 16 amino acids.

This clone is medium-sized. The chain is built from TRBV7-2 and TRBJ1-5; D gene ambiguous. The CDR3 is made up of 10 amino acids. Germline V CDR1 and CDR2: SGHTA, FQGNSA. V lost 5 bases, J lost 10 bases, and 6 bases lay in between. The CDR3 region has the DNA TGTGCCAGCAGCCCCCTACCCCAGCATTTT. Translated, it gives CASSPLPQHF.

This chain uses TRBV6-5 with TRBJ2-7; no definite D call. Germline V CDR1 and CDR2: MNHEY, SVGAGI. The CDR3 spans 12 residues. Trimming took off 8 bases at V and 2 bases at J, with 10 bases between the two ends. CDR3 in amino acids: CASRLVTYEQYF. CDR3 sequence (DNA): TGTGCCAGCCGACTCGTCACCTACGAGCAGTACTTC.

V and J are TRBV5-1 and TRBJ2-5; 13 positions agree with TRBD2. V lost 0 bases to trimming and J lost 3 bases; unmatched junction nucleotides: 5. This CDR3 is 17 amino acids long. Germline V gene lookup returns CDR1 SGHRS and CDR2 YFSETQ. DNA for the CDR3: TGCGCCAGCAGCTTGGGTATCACTAGCGGGGGGGAAGAGACCCAGTACTTC. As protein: CASSLGITSGGEETQYF.

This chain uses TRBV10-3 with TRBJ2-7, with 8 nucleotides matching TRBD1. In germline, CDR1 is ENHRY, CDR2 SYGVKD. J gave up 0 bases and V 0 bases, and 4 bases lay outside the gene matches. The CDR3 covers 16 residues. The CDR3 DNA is TGTGCCATCAGTGAGTCTAACAGGGGGGTCTCCTACGAGCAGTACTTC. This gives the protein CAISESNRGVSYEQYF.

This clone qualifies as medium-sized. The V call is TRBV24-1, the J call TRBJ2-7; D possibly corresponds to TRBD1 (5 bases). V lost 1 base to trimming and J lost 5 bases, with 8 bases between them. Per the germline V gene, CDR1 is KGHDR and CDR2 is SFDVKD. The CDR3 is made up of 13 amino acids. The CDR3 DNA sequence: TGTGCCACCAGTGATTTAGTGACAGACGAGCAGTACTTC. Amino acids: CATSDLVTDEQYF.

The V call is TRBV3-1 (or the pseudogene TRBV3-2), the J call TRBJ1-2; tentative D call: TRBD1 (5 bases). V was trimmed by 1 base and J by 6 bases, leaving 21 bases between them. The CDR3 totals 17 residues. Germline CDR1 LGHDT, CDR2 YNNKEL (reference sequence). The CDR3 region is CASSQAYRQYISDGYTF. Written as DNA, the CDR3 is TGTGCCAGCAGCCAAGCTTACAGGCAGTATATTTCAGATGGCTACACCTTC.

CDR3: CASRPGQGGTEAFF. CDR3 nucleotides: TGTGCCAGCAGGCCAGGACAGGGAGGCACTGAAGCTTTCTTT. The rearrangement links TRBV28 to TRBJ1-1; 8 bases are shared with TRBD1. Germline CDR1 MDHEN, CDR2 SYDVKM. V lost 6 bases to trimming and J lost 4 bases; unmatched junction nucleotides: 7. CDR3 length: 14 residues.

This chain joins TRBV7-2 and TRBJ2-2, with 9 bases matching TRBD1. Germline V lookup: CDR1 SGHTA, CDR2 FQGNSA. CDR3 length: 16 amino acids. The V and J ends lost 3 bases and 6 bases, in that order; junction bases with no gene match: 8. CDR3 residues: CASSFGTGGDAGELFF. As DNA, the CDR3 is TGTGCCAGCAGCTTTGGTACAGGGGGCGACGCCGGGGAGCTGTTTTTT.

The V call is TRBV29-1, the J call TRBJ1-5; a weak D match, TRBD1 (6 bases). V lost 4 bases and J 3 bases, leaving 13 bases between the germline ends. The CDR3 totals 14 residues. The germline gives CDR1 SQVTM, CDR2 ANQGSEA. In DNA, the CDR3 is TGCAGCGTTGGGGAGGGGGGAGTCAATCAGCCCCAGCATTTT. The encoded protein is CSVGEGGVNQPQHF.

The CDR3 here is CASSYLAGGADTQYF. The CDR3 DNA follows: TGTGCCAGCAGTTACCTAGCGGGAGGGGCAGATACGCAGTATTTT. This sequence joins TRBV6-2 or TRBV6-3 and TRBJ2-3; TRBD2 aligns across 12 bases. V lost 2 bases, J lost 4 bases, and 1 base stayed unmatched. Germline CDR1 and CDR2: MNHEY and SVGEGT. The CDR3 is made up of 15 amino acids.

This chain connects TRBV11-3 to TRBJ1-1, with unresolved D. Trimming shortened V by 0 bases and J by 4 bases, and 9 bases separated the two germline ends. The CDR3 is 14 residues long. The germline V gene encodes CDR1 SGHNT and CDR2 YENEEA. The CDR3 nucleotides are TGTGCCAGCAGCTTAGATGACCGCGGCACTGAAGCTTTCTTT. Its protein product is CASSLDDRGTEAFF.

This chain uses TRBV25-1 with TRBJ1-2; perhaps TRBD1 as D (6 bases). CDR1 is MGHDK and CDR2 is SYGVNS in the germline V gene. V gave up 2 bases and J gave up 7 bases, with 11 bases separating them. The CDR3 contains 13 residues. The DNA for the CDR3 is TGTGCCAGCAGTGAAGGGGGCGCCGGTGGCTACACCTTC. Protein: CASSEGGAGGYTF.

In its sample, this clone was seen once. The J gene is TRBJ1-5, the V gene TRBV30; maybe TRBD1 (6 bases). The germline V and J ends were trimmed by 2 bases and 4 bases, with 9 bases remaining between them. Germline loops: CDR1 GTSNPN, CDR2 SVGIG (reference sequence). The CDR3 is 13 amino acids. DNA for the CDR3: TGTGCCTGGAGTCACAGGGAAAATCAGCCCCAGCATTTT. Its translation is CAWSHRENQPQHF.

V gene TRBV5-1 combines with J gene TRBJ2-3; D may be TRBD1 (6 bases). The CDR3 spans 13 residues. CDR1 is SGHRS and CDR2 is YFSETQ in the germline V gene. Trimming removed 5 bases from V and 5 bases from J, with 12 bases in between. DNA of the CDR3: TGCGCCAGCAGAGGGGGTAGTAAAGATACGCAGTATTTT. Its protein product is CASRGGSKDTQYF.

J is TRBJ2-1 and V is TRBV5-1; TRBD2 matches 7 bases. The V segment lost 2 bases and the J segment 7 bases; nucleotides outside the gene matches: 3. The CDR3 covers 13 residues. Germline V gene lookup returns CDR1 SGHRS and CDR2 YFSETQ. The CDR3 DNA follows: TGCGCCAGCAGCTTAAGCGGGATTAATGAGCAGTTCTTC. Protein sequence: CASSLSGINEQFF.

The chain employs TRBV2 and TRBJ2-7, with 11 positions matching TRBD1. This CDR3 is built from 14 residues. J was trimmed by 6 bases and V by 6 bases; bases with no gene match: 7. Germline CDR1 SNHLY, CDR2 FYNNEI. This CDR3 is CASRGQGGYREQYF. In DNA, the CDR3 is TGTGCCAGCAGGGGACAGGGGGGTTATCGCGAGCAGTACTTC.

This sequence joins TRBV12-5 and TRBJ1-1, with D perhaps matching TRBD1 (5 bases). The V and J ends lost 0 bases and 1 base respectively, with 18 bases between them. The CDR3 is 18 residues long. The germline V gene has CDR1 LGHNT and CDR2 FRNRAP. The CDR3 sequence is CASGLVLGGLDSNTEAFF. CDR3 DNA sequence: TGTGCTAGTGGTTTGGTACTTGGGGGGTTGGATTCGAACACTGAAGCTTTCTTT.